Listed here is a single TCR beta chain. Its antigen remains unidentified. The record has no base qualities; no much larger clone is one base away. Relative to germline, V is 5 bases shorter and J is 3 bases shorter, with 17 bases between their ends. The germline V gene encodes CDR1 LNHDA and CDR2 SQIVND (reference sequence). From the cysteine up to the phenylalanine, the CDR3 has a length of 15 residues. The retained sequence is limited to the CDR3, 45 bases, with the frame set at the first base. These data belong to a study of blood T cell repertoires in COVID-19 (dated by TCRdb to 2020 to 2022). Study-level background: Samples covering the acute and convalescent phases of COVID-19 were provided by collaborators in the United States, Italy and Spain. The prospective study material was composed of cDNA or gDNA derived from T cells, B-cell-depleted T cells, or PBMCs. Subjects who had been exposed to COVID-19, were actively infected with it, or had recovered from it provided the deeply sampled blood TCRbeta repertoires that made up the dataset. The repertoires were released in a freely available public database intended as a resource for research on the immune response to SARS-CoV-2. The samples were drawn from the first 160 participants of the ongoing ImmuneRACE study and from some 1,300 subjects provided by 6 global collaborators. Sample metadata almost always included a de-identified subject ID, COVID-19 status, age in years and sex. Where available, HLA class I and class II types were obtained from metadata supplied by the sample provider rather than from assay-based typing. The paper's findings and limits, for the study overall: How much clinical and demographic metadata was included differed by source and by participant, and the metadata was provided uncurated.

One collaborating source in Seattle enrolled patients while the patients were actively infected and followed the patients over time throughout the course of disease. Whole blood was collected in K2EDTA tubes by collaborating institutions according to the institutions' own protocols. For TCRbeta analysis, collaborators shipped samples as frozen whole blood, isolated PBMCs, or DNA extracted from either of those sample types. TCRbeta CDR3 regions were amplified from genomic DNA using the immunoSEQ Assay, a bias-controlled multiplex PCR. The authors' analysis ran thus. The number of nucleated cells in each sample was estimated by amplification of reference gene primers within the assay. To quantify the absolute abundance of each unique TCRbeta CDR3 rearrangement, sequence reads were collapsed and filtered. For each sample, productive Simpson clonality was calculated as the square root of Simpson's diversity index across productive rearrangements. TCRdb mirrors the immuneACCESS table, restricted to in-frame sequences. Some clones are absent from its copies; in checked studies, under half trace to an unresolved V gene, and the reason for the others is unknown. Clone size and V and J calls were adopted from that table, with D and trimming inferred from the DNA. Here the sample has over 150,000 clones; 85% occur a single time. The ten largest clones take up roughly 8.3% of the sample.

In this chain, TRBV19 is recombined with TRBJ2-7, with the D gene too uncertain to name. This TCR was sampled from a woman aged 55-69 years with COVID-19, enrolled during active disease. Sequencing used peripheral blood. The CDR3 here reads CASSRKGAADYEQYF. In nucleotide form, the sequence is TGTGCCAGTAGTCGAAAAGGTGCGGCAGACTACGAGCAGTACTTC.